These T cell receptor beta chains were read from a single sample in a study of CD8+CD57+ T cells in acquired aplastic anemia. TCRdb independently ran MiXCR on the reads; one entry per CDR3 protein. Here the sample spans hundreds of thousands of distinct CDR3 sequences, around 30% being singletons. Sequencing used sorted CD4+, CD8+, or CD8+CD57+ T cells (not recorded which) from PBMCs. These receptors were collected from a human donor with aplastic anemia. The CDR3 runs from the conserved cysteine through the conserved F or W. The order of the fields is V gene, J gene, CDR3 protein.

>TRBV12-3/TRBV12-4|TRBJ1-1
CASGLGTAMNTEAFF
>TRBV12-5|TRBJ2-7
CASGSIPDYEQYF
>TRBV12-3/TRBV12-4|TRBJ2-3
CASSLVRGTDTQYF
>TRBV14|TRBJ1-2
CASRAGGERGYTF
>TRBV25-1|TRBJ1-5
CASRDFGTGRSNQPQHF
>TRBV12-3/TRBV12-4|TRBJ2-7
CASSFSGTGSLGQYF
>TRBV24-1|TRBJ2-1
CATSPRGTSGSNEQFF
>TRBV19|TRBJ1-1
CASSTRTGVNTEAFF
>TRBV29-1|TRBJ2-1
CSVRLAVSYNEQFF
>TRBV7-9|TRBJ2-3
CASSLDRDSDTQYF
>TRBV7-3|TRBJ1-1
CASSAGVNTEAFF
>TRBV10-3|TRBJ2-6
CAISESAGANVLTF
>TRBV9|TRBJ2-3
CASSVDEDTQYF
>TRBV11-1|TRBJ2-3
CASSLSLLAGLSTDTQYF
>TRBV11-2|TRBJ1-1
CASSLFKPSRTGNTEAFF
>TRBV9|TRBJ2-1
CASSGTQGHDNEQFF
>TRBV12-3/TRBV12-4|TRBJ2-1
CASRRIRTSGRGSYNEQFF
>TRBV30|TRBJ1-5
CAWSGTGFQPQHF
>TRBV5-1|TRBJ2-7
CASSLEGISYEQYF
>TRBV5-1|TRBJ2-5
CASSPGGGTGATQYF
>TRBV2|TRBJ2-3
CAGGTSGATDTQYF
>TRBV6-1|TRBJ1-1
CATRGAANTEAFF
>TRBV9|TRBJ1-4
CASSVDRGEKLFF
>TRBV20-1|TRBJ1-2
CSAISDLYGYTF
>TRBV20-1|TRBJ2-1
CSARDGTILHNEQFF
>TRBV5-1|TRBJ2-5
CASSLTSGRDETQYF
>TRBV19|TRBJ2-2
CASSIAGTGTGELFF
>TRBV15|TRBJ2-5
CATSRDLAGGHETQYF
>TRBV24-1|TRBJ2-1
CATQKTGNNEQFF
>TRBV18|TRBJ2-3
CASSPGLQDTQYF
>TRBV5-1|TRBJ2-2
CASSPPRGANTGELFF
>TRBV7-8|TRBJ1-5
CASSSGGTQPQHF
>TRBV25-1|TRBJ1-1
CASIYLCSVATGKTEAFF
>TRBV20-1|TRBJ2-7
CSALDRGMDEQYF
>TRBV7-9|TRBJ2-7
CAWRKADRLLHEQYF
>TRBV20-1|TRBJ2-1
CSAGSGTATTTYNEQFF
>TRBV5-1|TRBJ1-2
CASSESPTGAEGYTF
>TRBV2|TRBJ2-7
CASSFGGPSYEQYF
>TRBV19|TRBJ2-6
CASSITTLGANVLTF
>TRBV14|TRBJ2-5
CASRRQGEETQYF
>TRBV10-3|TRBJ2-5
CASRTGLAGIQETQYF
>TRBV7-6|TRBJ1-3
CASSPGQGTGNTIYF
>TRBV25-1|TRBJ2-7
CASSELSGGRVEQYF
>TRBV2|TRBJ1-5
CASSAQGADSNQPQHF
>TRBV5-1|TRBJ2-2
CASSGTGDRTGELFF
>TRBV2|TRBJ1-3
CASSPQGVHSGNTIYF
>TRBV20-1|TRBJ2-1
CSVIETSGAGNEQFF
>TRBV6-5|TRBJ1-5
CASSSGLDQPQHF
>TRBV7-2|TRBJ2-3
CASSYQGGTSTDTQYF
>TRBV7-9|TRBJ1-1
CANTDTEAFF
>TRBV2|TRBJ2-5
CAGGRETQYF
>TRBV29-1|TRBJ2-2
CSVGGTGTGELFF
>TRBV5-1|TRBJ2-2
CASSLGTSVHTGELFF
>TRBV6-5|TRBJ1-1
CASRNLNTEAFF
>TRBV5-6|TRBJ2-3
CASTLQGGDTQYF